This passage covers 6 T cell receptor beta chains from one sample sequenced in a study of CD8 T cells in ankylosing spondylitis. A single record per CDR3 protein comes from TCRdb applying MiXCR to the 5' RACE reads. The sample lists around 150,000 distinct CDR3 sequences; 9.5% to 13% were seen once. The specimen was blood, either unsorted or a sorted T cell fraction (not recorded which). Receptors originate from a male donor with ankylosing spondylitis or in good health (not recorded which).

A few counts support this clonotype. The rearrangement joins TRBV7-8 to TRBJ1-5, with D perhaps matching TRBD1 (5 bases). There are 13 residues in the CDR3. V was trimmed by 5 bases and J by 9 bases, leaving 14 bases between them. Per the germline V gene, CDR1 is SGHVS and CDR2 is FQNEAQ. CDR3 DNA sequence: TGTGCCAGCAGCGACGGACTCGGGGGGCCCCAGCATTTT. Its translation is CASSDGLGGPQHF.

V usage is TRBV10-1 and J usage is TRBJ1-2, with a possible D match to TRBD1 (6 bases). The CDR3 consists of 13 residues. V was trimmed by 0 bases and J by 6 bases, leaving 8 bases between them. Looked up from germline, CDR1 is WNHNN and CDR2 is SYGVQD (reference sequence). In DNA, the CDR3 is TGCGCCAGCAGTGAGTCGGGGGGCAATGGCTACACCTTC. It encodes CASSESGGNGYTF.

The chain combines TRBV27 with TRBJ1-5; D perhaps matches TRBD1 (6 bases). Germline values: CDR1 MNHEY, CDR2 SMNVEV (reference sequence). V was clipped by 3 bases and J by 4 bases, with 19 bases between them. CDR3 size: 17 residues. The DNA of the CDR3 is TGTGCCAGCAGTTTCCCTCCCGACAGGAGTAATAATCAGCCCCAGCATTTT. This sequence encodes CASSFPPDRSNNQPQHF.

This clonotype was seen repeatedly, ten times or more. The chain recombines TRBV6-6 with TRBJ1-1; a possible D gene is TRBD1 (5 bases). CDR3 size: 13 residues. V was cut by 6 bases and J by 2 bases, with 10 bases left in between. Germline CDR1 is MNHNY and CDR2 is SVGAGI (reference sequence). DNA for the CDR3: TGTGCCAGCAGCGTGACAGTCAACACTGAAGCTTTCTTT. This translates into CASSVTVNTEAFF.

In this sample, this clonotype turned up many times. The rearrangement links TRBV27 to TRBJ2-7, with 7 bases identical to TRBD1. The CDR3 covers 14 residues. Unmatched junction bases numbered 5, after V lost 1 base and J lost 5 bases. CDR1 is MNHEY and CDR2 is SMNVEV in the germline V gene (reference sequence). The CDR3 DNA reads TGTGCCAGCAGTTTATTAGGGGGCGAAGACGAGCAGTACTTC. Amino acid sequence: CASSLLGGEDEQYF.

At least ten counts were recorded for this clonotype. V gene TRBV3-1 combines with J gene TRBJ2-7; perhaps TRBD2 as D (6 bases). CDR1 is LGHDT, CDR2 YNNKEL, per germline (reference sequence). V lost 0 bases to trimming and J lost 3 bases, with 12 bases between them. CDR3 length: 15 amino acids. CDR3 nucleotides: TGTGCCAGCAGCCAAGATGACGGGGGATTCTACGAGCAGTACTTC. Encoded protein: CASSQDDGGFYEQYF.